There are a few counts of the clone carrying this T cell receptor beta chain. Antigen specificity is unknown. The data derive from a study of regulatory T cells in long-lasting Graves disease. Study-level information: Persistent cases took antithyroid drugs over 5 years and stayed TSH receptor antibody positive.

Study-wide results and caveats: Favored usage of TRBV28, TRBJ1-2 and TRBJ2-5 was recorded in persistent disease.

Described time point: persistent/refractory GD, antithyroid drugs over 5 years with positive TRAb. Generation of the TCR library employed RNA extracted from PBMCs. Both iRepertoire HTBI primers and Arm-PCR of CDR3 regions were used to build the TCR beta libraries. TCRdb re-analysed the multiplex PCR reads in MiXCR, keeping a single row per CDR3 protein. The sample lists almost 350,000 distinct CDR3 sequences; about 18% were seen once. CDR3 length equals 14 residues. The V gene's germline CDR1 is DFQATT and CDR2 SNEGSKA (reference sequence). With 5 bases removed from V and 1 base from J, the gap between germline ends came to 15 bases.

Source: peripheral blood mononuclear cells (PBMCs), taken when the disease was refractory, from a patient treated with antithyroid drugs. The chain recombines TRBV20-1 with TRBJ2-7; D gene unclear. The sequence was collected from a female donor with Graves disease. The CDR3: CSAPTPGPSYEQYF. In DNA form, the CDR3 reads TGCAGTGCTCCCACACCGGGCCCTTCCTACGAGCAGTACTTC.